This TCR beta chain comes out of a study of a mutant IDH1 vaccine in newly diagnosed glioma. Study in general: Patients arrived already treated with radiotherapy, temozolomide, or both, most having had both. Study-level points and caveats: Pseudoprogression looked unconnected to shifts in top peripheral T cell clonotypes. Around 93% of patients showed vaccine-induced immune responses across multiple MHC alleles.

The time point is: baseline, week 1 (first vaccination visit). As for treatment: pre-vaccination baseline after standard-of-care therapy. Data came from immunoSEQ multiplex PCR; TCRdb stores just in-frame clones and leaves some out. Among some 95,000 clones listed, around 80% were seen once. J was trimmed by 6 bases and V by 2 bases; bases with no gene match: 8. Germline V CDR1 and CDR2: SGHTA, FQGNSA. CDR3 length: 16 residues. Worth noting for this clone: Antigen unknown.

The TCR sequence derives from a man aged 35 to 55 with glioma. This material consisted of PBMCs, taken from a glioma patient treated with radiotherapy, temozolomide or both. The rearrangement links TRBV7-2 to TRBJ2-2; 8 nucleotides align to TRBD1. CDR3 amino acids: CASSLSSAGGSGELFF. CDR3 sequence (DNA): TGTGCCAGCAGCTTATCCAGCGCAGGGGGCTCCGGGGAGCTGTTTTTT.